This T cell receptor beta chain came from a study of blood T cell repertoires in COVID-19 (dated by TCRdb to 2020 to 2022). Looking at the study overall: Samples from collaborators originated in the United States, Italy and Spain and spanned both the acute and convalescent phases of COVID-19. The prospective study material was composed of cDNA or gDNA derived from T cells, B-cell-depleted T cells, or PBMCs. The dataset comprised deeply sampled blood TCRbeta repertoires from subjects exposed to, actively infected with, or recovered from COVID-19. The repertoires were released in a freely available public database intended as a resource for research on the immune response to SARS-CoV-2. Samples came from the ongoing ImmuneRACE study (first 160 participants) plus 1,254 subjects from 6 global collaborators. Nearly every sample came with metadata listing a de-identified subject ID, COVID-19 status, age in years and sex. Where available, HLA class I and class II types were obtained from metadata supplied by the sample provider rather than from assay-based typing. Study-level results and caveats: The quantity of clinical and demographic metadata differed by source and by participant and was supplied without curation.

On this clone: Its binding antigen is unknown. Base qualities were left out, and no much larger clone turns up one base away.

TCRbeta CDR3 regions were amplified from genomic DNA by means of the immunoSEQ Assay, a bias-controlled multiplex PCR. The paper's data handling went like this. The number of nucleated cells in each sample was estimated by amplification of reference gene primers within the assay. To quantify the absolute abundance of each unique TCRbeta CDR3 rearrangement, sequence reads were collapsed and filtered. For each sample, productive Simpson clonality was calculated as the square root of Simpson's diversity index across productive rearrangements. TCRdb took over this immuneACCESS table, retaining in-frame rearrangements with V and J assigned. Such tables are incomplete; in checked studies, under half of the missing clones stem from an unresolved V gene, and the remainder is unexplained. Clone size and the V and J calls come from that table; the DNA yielded D and trimming. The sample contains a few hundred thousand clones, 86% of them found a single time. 6.2% of the sample lies in the top ten.

V is pared back by 4 bases and J by 1 base, with 14 bases lying between the germline termini. The germline V gene (reference sequence) gives CDR1 as LNHDA and CDR2 as SQIVND. The CDR3 covers 16 residues, taking in both the cysteine and the phenylalanine. Only the CDR3 DNA stays, 48 bases, in frame from base 1. The collaborating institutions used their own protocols to collect whole blood in K2EDTA tubes. For TCRbeta analysis, collaborators shipped samples as frozen whole blood, isolated PBMCs, or DNA extracted from either of those sample types. This receptor was taken from a man between 60 and 75 years old with acute or convalescent COVID-19. The specimen sequenced was peripheral blood. The V gene is TRBV19 and the J gene is TRBJ2-1; the best D guess is TRBD2, with 6 bases matching. CDR3 loop: CASSTGTRASYNEQFF. The nucleotide sequence is TGTGCCAGTAGTACAGGGACTCGGGCTTCCTACAATGAGCAGTTCTTC.